These 21 T cell receptor beta chains were all obtained from the same sample, sequenced in a study of cytomegalovirus exposure and HLA in healthy donors. PCR was performed using 60 Vbeta and 13 Jbeta primers. Clones were sequenced by immunoSEQ multiplex PCR, and TCRdb holds only the in-frame ones, with some missing. Of some 150,000 clones listed, about two thirds are singletons. Material for sequencing was PBMCs. All receptors come from a young woman in good health and CMV-seronegative.

V usage is TRBV5-1 and J usage is TRBJ1-4; 7 nucleotides agree with TRBD1. J lost 2 bases, V lost 5 bases, and 6 bases had no gene match. There are 15 residues in the CDR3. Germline-derived CDR1 and CDR2 are SGHRS and YFSETQ. CDR3: CASRVLGQTNEKLFF. The DNA of the CDR3 is TGCGCCAGCAGGGTACTGGGACAGACTAATGAAAAACTGTTTTTT.

The CDR3 DNA reads as TGTGCCAGCAGCTTAGGACTAGTCAGTCTCAATGAGCAGTTCTTC. Translating it yields CASSLGLVSLNEQFF. The rearrangement links TRBV5-4 to TRBJ2-1; 7 bases line up with TRBD2. Looked up from germline, CDR1 is SGHNT and CDR2 is YYREEE (reference sequence). This CDR3 contains 15 residues. With V trimmed by 2 bases and J by 6 bases, 8 bases remained unmatched.

This chain uses TRBV6-5 with TRBJ2-1; D is perhaps TRBD2 (6 bases). The germline V gene has CDR1 MNHEY and CDR2 SVGAGI. The CDR3 runs 16 residues. Trimming removed 1 base from V and 0 bases from J, with 10 bases in between. The CDR3 DNA reads as TGTGCCAGCAGTTACTTTGACGGGAGCTCCTACAATGAGCAGTTCTTC. This translates into CASSYFDGSSYNEQFF.

V is TRBV6-1 and J is TRBJ2-7, with TRBD1 matching 10 bases. Germline V gene data show CDR1 as MNHNS and CDR2 as SASEGT. The junction had 7 bases not matched to a gene; V was cut back by 5 bases and J by 6 bases. The CDR3 sequence is 14 residues long. The CDR3 sequence is CASSTTGGLGEQYF. CDR3 sequence (DNA): TGTGCCAGCAGTACGACAGGGGGCTTGGGCGAGCAGTACTTC.

V gene TRBV28 combines with J gene TRBJ2-7; 14 bases map to TRBD2. V shed 7 bases, J shed 6 bases, and the junction held 5 bases outside the gene matches. The CDR3 extends over 14 amino acids. In germline, CDR1 is MDHEN, CDR2 SYDVKM. Here the CDR3 DNA reads TGTGCCAGCATTCCCGGACTAGCGGGAGGCGAGCAGTACTTC. It yields the protein CASIPGLAGGEQYF.

The chain carries TRBV27 and TRBJ2-1, with 9 bases identical to TRBD1. V lost 6 bases, J lost 10 bases, and 10 bases stayed unmatched. This CDR3 has 14 amino acids. Germline CDR1 and CDR2: MNHEY and SMNVEV (reference sequence). CDR3 sequence (DNA): TGTGCCAGCAGGCCCGGGACAGGGTTTCGCGAGCAGTTCTTC. This encodes CASRPGTGFREQFF.

This chain joins TRBV4-1 and TRBJ2-5; 9 bases agree with TRBD2. Germline-derived CDR1 and CDR2 are MGHRA and YSYEKL. The CDR3 has 15 residues. The ends lost 3 bases at V and 1 base at J; junction bases unmatched: 3. The CDR3 DNA reads TGCGCCAGCAGCCACCTTAGCGGGAGCCAAGAGACCCAGTACTTC. It specifies CASSHLSGSQETQYF.

The chain uses TRBV5-1 and TRBJ2-7, with D perhaps matching TRBD2 (5 bases). Germline V gene data show CDR1 as SGHRS and CDR2 as YFSETQ. Trimming cost V 1 base and J 2 bases, with 13 bases left between them. The CDR3 has 15 residues. Here the CDR3 DNA reads TGCGCCAGCAGCTTGAGGGCGCAGGAGGCCTACGAGCAGTACTTC. This translates into CASSLRAQEAYEQYF.

The CDR3 sequence is CASLRIGSGYEQYF. CDR3 bases: TGTGCCAGCCTCCGGATTGGTTCGGGGTACGAGCAGTACTTC. The V call is TRBV13, the J call TRBJ2-7; possibly TRBD2 for D (5 bases). CDR3 length equals 14 residues. Trimming left V 8 bases short and J 4 bases short, with 18 bases between. Looked up from germline, CDR1 is PRHDT and CDR2 is FYEKMQ (reference sequence). Full variable domain (outside the CDR3, taken from reference TRBV13 and TRBJ2-7): AAGVIQSPRHLIKEKRETATLKCYPIPRHDTVYWYQQGPGQDPQFLISFYEKMQSDKGSIPDRFSAQQFSDYHSELNMSSLELGDSALYFCASLRIGSGYEQYFGPGTRLTVT.

V gene TRBV5-4 combines with J gene TRBJ2-1; possibly TRBD2 for D (6 bases). The CDR3 spans 15 residues. The germline gives CDR1 SGHNT, CDR2 YYREEE (reference sequence). Trimming shortened V by 4 bases and J by 8 bases, and 19 bases separated the two germline ends. CDR3 protein: CASSPQAGGADEQFF. The DNA of the CDR3 is TGTGCCAGCAGCCCTCAGGCAGGAGGGGCGGATGAGCAGTTCTTC.

This clone was seen more than once but under ten times. The chain has TRBV19 and TRBJ1-1; D gene uncertain. CDR1 LNHDA and CDR2 SQIVND come from the germline V gene (reference sequence). CDR3 size: 14 residues. V lost 5 bases and J lost 0, with 10 bases in between. This CDR3 is CASSDGPMNTEAFF. The CDR3 region has the DNA TGTGCCAGTAGTGATGGTCCTATGAACACTGAAGCTTTCTTT.

This clone was seen a few times. The V and J genes are TRBV11-2 and TRBJ2-7, with 11 bases lining up with TRBD2. The CDR3 spans 17 residues. Germline CDR1 is SGHAT and CDR2 is FQNNGV. With 1 base clipped from V and 4 bases from J, the junction kept 9 bases outside the gene matches. CDR3 in amino acids: CASSLGGSGRVRYEQYF. In DNA, the CDR3 is TGTGCCAGCAGCTTAGGGGGTAGCGGGAGGGTTAGGTACGAGCAGTACTTC.

The V and J genes are TRBV6-1 and TRBJ2-1; D possibly corresponds to TRBD1 (5 bases). The CDR3 is 13 amino acids. The germline V and J ends were trimmed by 7 bases and 8 bases, with 15 bases remaining between them. From germline, CDR1 is MNHNS and CDR2 SASEGT. CDR3 in amino acids: CASTLTASDEQFF. CDR3 in DNA: TGTGCCAGCACCCTGACAGCCTCGGATGAGCAGTTCTTC.

This chain uses TRBV13 with TRBJ1-1; the match to TRBD1 covers 9 bases. V was pared by 5 bases and J by 2 bases, with 6 bases of the junction left unmatched. The germline gives CDR1 PRHDT, CDR2 FYEKMQ (reference sequence). This CDR3 contains 15 residues. The CDR3 coding sequence is TGTGCCAGCAGCCACCGGGACAGGGTAAACACTGAAGCTTTCTTT. Translating gives CASSHRDRVNTEAFF.

This clone has more than one count but fewer than ten. The chain joins TRBV30 to TRBJ1-3; D not certain. The CDR3 consists of 12 residues. The germline CDR1 and CDR2 sequences are GTSNPN and SVGIG (reference sequence). Trimming stripped 2 bases from V and 4 bases from J, with 6 bases between. In DNA, the CDR3 is TGTGCCTGGAGTTCGGTGGGAAACACCATATATTTT. The encoded protein is CAWSSVGNTIYF.

This chain connects TRBV5-4 to TRBJ1-5; D perhaps matches TRBD1 (5 bases). Germline CDR1 is SGHNT and CDR2 is YYREEE (reference sequence). The CDR3 length is 13 residues. V was trimmed by 3 bases and J by 4 bases, leaving 8 bases between them. The CDR3 here is CASSWNRNQPQHF. The CDR3 DNA sequence: TGTGCCAGCAGCTGGAACAGGAATCAGCCCCAGCATTTT.

The rearrangement links TRBV5-6 to TRBJ1-1; no clear D gene. The germline V gene has CDR1 SGHDT and CDR2 YYEEEE. The CDR3 is 13 residues long. Between the trimmed V and J ends, which lost 4 bases and 1 base, there was a span of 8 bases. The CDR3 region has the DNA TGTGCCAGCAGCCTCGGAGAGAACACTGAAGCTTTCTTT. Protein sequence: CASSLGENTEAFF.

This clone was observed a single time. This sequence joins TRBV5-4 and TRBJ2-6; 7 bases map to TRBD1. The CDR3 has 16 residues. Germline trimming cut 4 bases from V and 0 bases from J; bases unmatched to any gene: 4. Per germline, CDR1 SGHNT and CDR2 YYREEE (reference sequence). The CDR3 sequence: CASSLGQPSGANVLTF. In DNA, the CDR3 is TGTGCCAGCAGCCTGGGACAGCCCTCTGGGGCCAACGTCCTGACTTTC. Complete variable domain (other parts from reference TRBV5-4 and TRBJ2-6): ETGVTQSPTHLIKTRGQQVTLRCSSQSGHNTVSWYQQALGQGPQFIFQYYREEENGRGNFPPRFSGLQFPNYSSELNVNALELDDSALYLCASSLGQPSGANVLTFGAGSRLTVL.

The V gene is TRBV4-1, the J gene TRBJ2-7, with 7 bases identical to TRBD1. CDR3 length: 14 amino acids. The junction had 5 bases not matched to a gene; V was cut back by 3 bases and J by 3 bases. Germline V CDR1 and CDR2: MGHRA, YSYEKL. Here the CDR3 reads CASSQRQGIYEQYF. As DNA, the CDR3 is TGCGCCAGCAGCCAGCGACAGGGAATCTACGAGCAGTACTTC.

The V call is TRBV27, the J call TRBJ2-7; D remains unclear. Germline CDR1 and CDR2: MNHEY and SMNVEV (reference sequence). The CDR3 runs 14 residues. Trimming took 1 base from V and 0 from J, leaving 7 bases between them. The CDR3 is CASSLFSSSYEQYF. As DNA, the CDR3 is TGTGCCAGCAGTTTATTTAGTAGCTCCTACGAGCAGTACTTC.

The V and J genes are TRBV7-9 and TRBJ2-5; 10 positions agree with TRBD1. The end of the DNA aligns better with TRBJ2-7, so the J call may be wrong. The CDR3 has 16 amino acids. The germline gives CDR1 SEHNR, CDR2 FQNEAQ (reference sequence). Written as DNA, the CDR3 is TGTGCCAGCAGCTTCGAGGATTCGGGACAGGGGTACGAGCAGTACTTC. Translation: CASSFEDSGQGYEQYF.